This T cell receptor beta chain was sequenced in a study of blood T cell repertoires in COVID-19. Overall study context: Researchers got acute and convalescent COVID-19 samples from the United States, Italy and Spain. Sources were T cells, B-cell-depleted T cells, or PBMCs; the material itself was cDNA or gDNA.

Per the original methods: Reference gene primer amplification gave nucleated cell count estimates. Measured with immunoSEQ multiplex PCR; TCRdb has only the in-frame clones, and not every one. The D gene and trimming were derived from the DNA, and the V and J assignments and clone size from that table. The sample records 290,000 or so clones, roughly 90% being singletons. Germline V CDR1 and CDR2: SGHRS, YFSETQ. V shed 2 bases and J shed 7 bases, with 16 bases lying between them. This CDR3 is 16 amino acids long. Only one count was recorded for this clone. In Seattle, patients joined the study during active infection and were tracked longitudinally.

The receptor comes from a young woman with COVID-19, enrolled during active disease. The genes are TRBV5-1 and TRBJ1-6; the D gene is possibly TRBD1 (6 bases). Input material: peripheral blood. The CDR3 reads CASSFGLGQGNSPLHF. The CDR3 bases are TGCGCCAGCAGCTTCGGGCTGGGACAAGGCAATTCACCCCTCCACTTT.